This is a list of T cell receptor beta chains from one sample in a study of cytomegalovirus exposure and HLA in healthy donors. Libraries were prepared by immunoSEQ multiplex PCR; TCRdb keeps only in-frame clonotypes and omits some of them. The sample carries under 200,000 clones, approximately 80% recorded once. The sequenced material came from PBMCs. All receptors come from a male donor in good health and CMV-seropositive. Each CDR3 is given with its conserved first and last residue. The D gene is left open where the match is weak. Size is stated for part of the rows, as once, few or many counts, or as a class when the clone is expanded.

cdr3_nt: TGTGCCAGCAGCGGTTACCGGGACAGATTAGGCACCCAGTACTTC
cdr3_aa: CASSGYRDRLGTQYF
d_call: TRBD1
clone_size: .
j_call: TRBJ2-5
v_call: TRBV7-6

cdr3_nt: TGTGCCACCAGTCGAAGACGGACAGGGGGAATGGAGCAGTACTTC
cdr3_aa: CATSRRRTGGMEQYF
d_call: TRBD1
clone_size: .
j_call: TRBJ2-7
v_call: TRBV15

cdr3_nt: TGTGCCAGCAGTAATGCACAGGGCCTCCCCACTGAAGCTTTCTTT
cdr3_aa: CASSNAQGLPTEAFF
d_call: .
clone_size: .
j_call: TRBJ1-1
v_call: TRBV27

cdr3_nt: TGTGCCAGCAGCGCGCAACAGGGGGCTTACTATGGCTACACCTTC
cdr3_aa: CASSAQQGAYYGYTF
d_call: TRBD1
clone_size: .
j_call: TRBJ1-2
v_call: TRBV5-8

cdr3_nt: TGTGCCAGCAGCCGGGGACAGGGAGAAGCTTTCTTT
cdr3_aa: CASSRGQGEAFF
d_call: TRBD1
clone_size: .
j_call: TRBJ1-1
v_call: TRBV5-6

cdr3_nt: TGTGCCAGCTCACCCTTAGGGACAGCAAGTACCGGGGAGCTGTTTTTT
cdr3_aa: CASSPLGTASTGELFF
d_call: TRBD1
clone_size: .
j_call: TRBJ2-2
v_call: TRBV18

cdr3_nt: TGTGCCAGCAGCCAAGATCTTATAACTAACTATGGCTACACCTTC
cdr3_aa: CASSQDLITNYGYTF
d_call: .
clone_size: .
j_call: TRBJ1-2
v_call: TRBV14

cdr3_nt: TGTGCCAGCAGTGAAGCGCGGGGCAGGGGGTATGGCTACACCTTC
cdr3_aa: CASSEARGRGYGYTF
d_call: TRBD1
clone_size: .
j_call: TRBJ1-2
v_call: TRBV6-1

cdr3_nt: TGCGCCAGCAGGATACAGGGGAACACTGAAGCTTTCTTT
cdr3_aa: CASRIQGNTEAFF
d_call: .
clone_size: .
j_call: TRBJ1-1
v_call: TRBV5-1

cdr3_nt: TGTGCCAGCAGCTTATTTAGGGGGGGTGTAGATACGCAGTATTTT
cdr3_aa: CASSLFRGGVDTQYF
d_call: .
clone_size: .
j_call: TRBJ2-3
v_call: TRBV7-8

cdr3_nt: TGTGCCAGCAGCCCTACACAGGGTAGGAGCAATCAGCCCCAGCATTTT
cdr3_aa: CASSPTQGRSNQPQHF
d_call: .
clone_size: .
j_call: TRBJ1-5
v_call: TRBV28

cdr3_nt: TGTGCCTGGAATCCGGGGTCCGGGGAGCTGTTTTTT
cdr3_aa: CAWNPGSGELFF
d_call: .
clone_size: .
j_call: TRBJ2-2
v_call: TRBV30

cdr3_nt: TGCAGTGCTAGTGAGGGGGACGAGCAGTACTTC
cdr3_aa: CSASEGDEQYF
d_call: .
clone_size: .
j_call: TRBJ2-7
v_call: TRBV20-1

cdr3_nt: TGCGCCAGCAGCGTGACAGGGTCTGGAAACACCATATATTTT
cdr3_aa: CASSVTGSGNTIYF
d_call: TRBD1
clone_size: few
j_call: TRBJ1-3
v_call: TRBV5-1

cdr3_nt: TGTGCCAGCAGTGAAGTGCAGGGGCTGACCTACGAGCAGTACTTC
cdr3_aa: CASSEVQGLTYEQYF
d_call: .
clone_size: .
j_call: TRBJ2-7
v_call: TRBV6-1

cdr3_nt: TGTGCCAGCAGCTCCGCCCGGACAGGGGGGATGAAGACCCAGTACTTC
cdr3_aa: CASSSARTGGMKTQYF
d_call: TRBD1
clone_size: once
j_call: TRBJ2-5
v_call: TRBV7-2

cdr3_nt: TGTGCCAGCAAGGGCAGGGGAACCTACGAGCAGTACTTC
cdr3_aa: CASKGRGTYEQYF
d_call: .
clone_size: once
j_call: TRBJ2-7
v_call: TRBV7-9

cdr3_nt: TGTGCCATCAGTGCCGGGGGTAGAGGTCAGCCCCAGCATTTT
cdr3_aa: CAISAGGRGQPQHF
d_call: .
clone_size: few
j_call: TRBJ1-5
v_call: TRBV10-3

cdr3_nt: TGCGCCAGTTCACAGGGGCCATCAGATACGCAGTATTTT
cdr3_aa: CASSQGPSDTQYF
d_call: TRBD1
clone_size: once
j_call: TRBJ2-3
v_call: TRBV5-1

cdr3_nt: TGTGCCAGCAGTGAAGCAGGCGGCGCTTACTATGGCTACACCTTC
cdr3_aa: CASSEAGGAYYGYTF
d_call: .
clone_size: few
j_call: TRBJ1-2
v_call: TRBV6-1

cdr3_nt: TGTGCCAGCAGCCTTGCGCGGGGACAGGGGGCCTCTGGCTATGGCTACACCTTC
cdr3_aa: CASSLARGQGASGYGYTF
d_call: TRBD1
clone_size: once
j_call: TRBJ1-2
v_call: TRBV9

cdr3_nt: TGTGCCAGCAGCCAGGGGTTGAACACTGAAGCTTTCTTT
cdr3_aa: CASSQGLNTEAFF
d_call: .
clone_size: few
j_call: TRBJ1-1
v_call: TRBV9

cdr3_nt: TGTGCCAGCAGCCGACTTCCTAGCGGGGGGGCCGGTGAGCAGTTCTTC
cdr3_aa: CASSRLPSGGAGEQFF
d_call: TRBD2
clone_size: .
j_call: TRBJ2-1
v_call: TRBV7-3

cdr3_nt: TGTGCCAGCAGCGTGGAACAGGGAATAAGGGAAAAACTGTTTTTT
cdr3_aa: CASSVEQGIREKLFF
d_call: .
clone_size: .
j_call: TRBJ1-4
v_call: TRBV9

cdr3_nt: TGTGCTAGTGGTTTGGCAGCGGGGGGGCTTCTCCAAGAGACCCAGTACTTC
cdr3_aa: CASGLAAGGLLQETQYF
d_call: TRBD2
clone_size: .
j_call: TRBJ2-5
v_call: TRBV12-5

cdr3_nt: TGCGCCAGCAGCGAGGGTTTCCGGTCAAAGGGCTACACCTTC
cdr3_aa: CASSEGFRSKGYTF
d_call: .
clone_size: .
j_call: TRBJ1-2
v_call: TRBV5-1

cdr3_nt: TGTGCCAGCAGCCGAACTGACAGGGAAGAGGGCTACACCTTC
cdr3_aa: CASSRTDREEGYTF
d_call: TRBD1
clone_size: few
j_call: TRBJ1-2
v_call: TRBV13

cdr3_nt: TGTGCCAGCTCACCACCGAGTACAGGGGGCTTCACTGAAGCTTTCTTT
cdr3_aa: CASSPPSTGGFTEAFF
d_call: TRBD1
clone_size: once
j_call: TRBJ1-1
v_call: TRBV18

cdr3_nt: TGTGCCAGCACCGCCAGCGGAGGGTATTCTGGCTACACCTTC
cdr3_aa: CASTASGGYSGYTF
d_call: .
clone_size: .
j_call: TRBJ1-2
v_call: TRBV9

cdr3_nt: TGTGCCAGCAGCATCGGGACTCCGATGGATACGCAGTATTTT
cdr3_aa: CASSIGTPMDTQYF
d_call: .
clone_size: once
j_call: TRBJ2-3
v_call: TRBV5-4

cdr3_nt: TGTGCCAGCAGTTTACAGGGCCTCTATGGCTACACCTTC
cdr3_aa: CASSLQGLYGYTF
d_call: .
clone_size: .
j_call: TRBJ1-2
v_call: TRBV27

cdr3_nt: TGTGCCAGCTCACCCTCCCGGTCCTACGAGCAGTACTTC
cdr3_aa: CASSPSRSYEQYF
d_call: .
clone_size: .
j_call: TRBJ2-7
v_call: TRBV18

cdr3_nt: TGTGCCTCCAGGGGCGGAGGCACTGGGGCCAACGTCCTGACTTTC
cdr3_aa: CASRGGGTGANVLTF
d_call: .
clone_size: .
j_call: TRBJ2-6
v_call: TRBV6-1

cdr3_nt: TGCGCCAGCAGCCACGCCGGGGGGCCAGGAGAGACCCAGTACTTC
cdr3_aa: CASSHAGGPGETQYF
d_call: .
clone_size: .
j_call: TRBJ2-5
v_call: TRBV4-1

cdr3_nt: TGTGCCAGCAGTGCCAGTCCTCACTCCTACAATGAGCAGTTCTTC
cdr3_aa: CASSASPHSYNEQFF
d_call: .
clone_size: .
j_call: TRBJ2-1
v_call: TRBV6-6

cdr3_nt: TGTGCCAGCAGTGGGGCGGGGGTGAGCAATCAGCCCCAGCATTTT
cdr3_aa: CASSGAGVSNQPQHF
d_call: .
clone_size: .
j_call: TRBJ1-5
v_call: TRBV6-1

cdr3_nt: TGTGCCAGCGCCGGGGGGGAAGGGAGCAGGAGCTACGAGCAGTACTTC
cdr3_aa: CASAGGEGSRSYEQYF
d_call: TRBD2
clone_size: once
j_call: TRBJ2-7
v_call: TRBV7-9

cdr3_nt: TGCGCCAGCAACCCTCTGGGGGCAGGGACAGATACGCAGTATTTT
cdr3_aa: CASNPLGAGTDTQYF
d_call: .
clone_size: .
j_call: TRBJ2-3
v_call: TRBV5-1

cdr3_nt: TGCGCCAGCAGCTTGCGGGGGAGCTCCTATAATTCACCCCTCCACTTT
cdr3_aa: CASSLRGSSYNSPLHF
d_call: .
clone_size: .
j_call: TRBJ1-6
v_call: TRBV5-1